This T cell receptor (beta chain) emerged from a study of T cells in Graves' hyperthyroidism and ophthalmopathy. Overall study results and limits: In the blood, most expanded thyroid clonotypes above 0.001 appeared as well.

Germline assignment: CDR1 SGHTA and CDR2 FQGNSA. This CDR3 comprises 15 residues. J was trimmed by 2 bases and V by 6 bases; bases with no gene match: 8. In regard to this clonotype: Its antigen is undetermined.

Researchers amplified the TCR beta CDR3 regions from RNA transcripts. The HTBI primer set drove a first-round RT-PCR of the TCR CDR3. TCRdb fed the multiplex PCR reads into MiXCR, producing one record per CDR3 protein. The data hold about 610,000 distinct CDR3 sequences, with more than 45% observed a single time. Patients between 18 and 65 years old had hyperthyroidism, newly diagnosed and lasting under 2 months. The chain combines TRBV7-2 with TRBJ2-3; 7 nucleotides line up with TRBD2. The sample was peripheral blood or thyroid tissue (not recorded which). The receptor's source is a young woman with Graves' hyperthyroidism. The CDR3 sequence: CASSPRDYPTDTQYF. CDR3 DNA: TGTGCCAGCAGTCCCCGGGACTACCCCACAGATACGCAGTATTTT.